Below, one TCR beta chain is given with its context. These data belong to a study of OX40 agonist ivuxolimab in advanced cancers. Germline lookup yields CDR1 LNHDA and CDR2 SQIVND (reference sequence). The CDR3 loop spans 15 amino acids. The germline V and J ends were trimmed by 4 bases and 5 bases, with 15 bases remaining between them. Individuals having autoimmune disease history or systemic immunosuppression were not enrolled. Data came from immunoSEQ multiplex PCR; TCRdb stores just in-frame clones and leaves some out. The sample lists roughly 100,000 clones; 90% to 95% were seen once. This specimen consisted of CD4+ or CD8+ T cells sorted from blood, obtained in a trial of the OX40 agonist ivuxolimab. The sequence derives from an adult with an advanced solid tumor such as melanoma, head and neck, liver or kidney cancer. This chain uses TRBV19 with TRBJ1-5; D remains unclear. For the CDR3, the DNA is TGTGCCAGTAGTAGGAGACTCTTAAGGGATCAGCCCCAGCATTTT. Its translation is CASSRRLLRDQPQHF.